These T cell receptor beta chains were read from a single sample in a study of blood T cells in healthy people across ages. TCRdb analysed the 5' RACE reads with MiXCR anew, one entry per CDR3 protein. Here the sample spans roughly 2 million distinct CDR3 sequences, roughly 50% being singletons. Sample: blood. The receptors come from a woman aged 40 to 49 in good health. The conserved cysteine and the conserved F or W are not part of the CDR3 here. Fields, in order: D gene, J gene, clone size, V gene, CDR3 protein. The D gene is left open where the match is weak. Size tells how often a clone was seen (once, few, many) or the class of an expanded clone, and some rows leave it out.

D: .
J: TRBJ2-6
size: .
V: TRBV6-2/TRBV6-3
CDR3: ASAFSGANVLT

D: .
J: TRBJ1-5
size: .
V: TRBV7-9
CDR3: ASSLAGGAVGSQPQH

D: .
J: TRBJ2-2
size: .
V: TRBV7-9
CDR3: ASSLTWELF

D: .
J: TRBJ1-5
size: few
V: TRBV4-3
CDR3: ASSQDSSQPQH

D: TRBD1
J: TRBJ2-5
size: .
V: TRBV5-1
CDR3: ASSLGQVVKQETQY

D: .
J: TRBJ2-1
size: once
V: TRBV2
CDR3: ASSEAGLRDGEQF

D: .
J: TRBJ2-1
size: .
V: TRBV4-3
CDR3: ASSQELGLPLYNEQF

D: .
J: TRBJ2-1
size: few
V: TRBV15
CDR3: ATSRDHTNEQF

D: .
J: TRBJ2-6
size: .
V: TRBV4-3
CDR3: AGSQESATRILSGANVLT

D: .
J: TRBJ2-5
size: once
V: TRBV7-2
CDR3: ASSPRKSLY

D: .
J: TRBJ2-2
size: .
V: TRBV7-9
CDR3: ASSLTTSYNTGELF

D: .
J: TRBJ2-5
size: once
V: TRBV6-5
CDR3: ASSRRQGSGKETQY

D: TRBD2
J: TRBJ2-3
size: .
V: TRBV5-1
CDR3: ASSVGTSAADTQY

D: .
J: TRBJ1-5
size: few
V: TRBV27
CDR3: ASSFQGTNQPQH

D: .
J: TRBJ2-3
size: .
V: TRBV21-1
CDR3: ASSGPGTGIFTDTQY

D: TRBD2
J: TRBJ2-3
size: few
V: TRBV24-1
CDR3: ATSFPSGGKADTQY

D: .
J: TRBJ1-6
size: few
V: TRBV28
CDR3: ASSYQGYSPLH

D: .
J: TRBJ1-5
size: .
V: TRBV7-2
CDR3: ASSLKGRPQH

D: .
J: TRBJ2-1
size: .
V: TRBV7-2
CDR3: ASSLAGRAPF

D: .
J: TRBJ2-5
size: .
V: TRBV27
CDR3: ASSFSGGQGNNEQY

D: .
J: TRBJ2-4
size: few
V: TRBV5-1
CDR3: ASSLKIGPLAKNIQY

D: .
J: TRBJ2-1
size: .
V: TRBV28
CDR3: ASSQMGEQF